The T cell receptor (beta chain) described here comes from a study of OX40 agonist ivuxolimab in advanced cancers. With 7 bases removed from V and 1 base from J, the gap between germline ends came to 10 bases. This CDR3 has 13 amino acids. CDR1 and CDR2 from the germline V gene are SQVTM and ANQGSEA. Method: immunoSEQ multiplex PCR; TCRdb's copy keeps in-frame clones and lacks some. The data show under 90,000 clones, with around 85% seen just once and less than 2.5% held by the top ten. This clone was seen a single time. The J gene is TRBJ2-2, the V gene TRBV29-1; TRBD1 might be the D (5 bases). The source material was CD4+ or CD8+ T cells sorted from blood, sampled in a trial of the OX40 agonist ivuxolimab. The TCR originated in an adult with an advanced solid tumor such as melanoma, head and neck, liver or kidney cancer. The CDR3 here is CSASQGNTGELFF. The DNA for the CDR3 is TGCAGCGCTTCCCAGGGGAACACCGGGGAGCTGTTTTTT.